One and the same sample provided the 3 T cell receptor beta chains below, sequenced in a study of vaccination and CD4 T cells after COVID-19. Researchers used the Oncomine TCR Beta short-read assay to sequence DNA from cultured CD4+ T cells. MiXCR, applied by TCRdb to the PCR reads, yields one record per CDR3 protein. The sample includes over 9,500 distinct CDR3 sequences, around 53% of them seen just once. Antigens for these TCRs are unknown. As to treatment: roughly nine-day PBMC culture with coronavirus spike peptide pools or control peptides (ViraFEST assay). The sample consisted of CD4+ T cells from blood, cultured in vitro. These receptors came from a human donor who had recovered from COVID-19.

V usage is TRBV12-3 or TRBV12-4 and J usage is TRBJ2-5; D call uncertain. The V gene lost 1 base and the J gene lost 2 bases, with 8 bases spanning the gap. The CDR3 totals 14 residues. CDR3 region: CASSLGGRQETQYF. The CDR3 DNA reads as TGTGCCAGCAGTTTAGGGGGAAGACAAGAGACCCAGTACTTC.

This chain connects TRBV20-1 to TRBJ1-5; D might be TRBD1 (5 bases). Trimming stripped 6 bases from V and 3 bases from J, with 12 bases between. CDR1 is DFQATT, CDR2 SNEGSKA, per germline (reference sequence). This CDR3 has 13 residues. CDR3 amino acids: CSAGGFLNQPQHF. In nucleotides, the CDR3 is TGCAGTGCGGGGGGGTTTCTCAATCAGCCCCAGCATTTT.

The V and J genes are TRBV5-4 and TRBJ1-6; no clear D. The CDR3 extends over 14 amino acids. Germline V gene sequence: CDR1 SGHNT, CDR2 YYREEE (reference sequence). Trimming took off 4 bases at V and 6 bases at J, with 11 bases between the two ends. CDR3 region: CASSNFGINSPLHF. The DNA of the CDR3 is TGTGCCAGCAGCAACTTTGGGATTAATTCACCCCTCCACTTT.